A single TCR beta chain is shown here with its context. This clonotype was observed a handful of times. There is no known antigen for this receptor. Base qualities are not at hand, and no much larger clone is one base apart. The CDR3 runs 11 amino acids, cysteine and phenylalanine included. The DNA shown is the 33-base CDR3, in frame from base 1. V sheds 4 bases and J sheds 10 bases, leaving 8 bases between their ends. CDR1 and CDR2 are read off the germline V gene as MDHEN and SYDVKM. This entry comes from a study of breast tumors, draining lymph nodes, adjacent tissues (dated by TCRdb to about 2016). For the wider study: The study compared TCR beta repertoires across tumor, adjacent nontumor tissue and axillary lymph nodes from breast cancer patients. In human breast cancer, the study set out to evaluate how tumor, surrounding tissue and draining lymph node repertoires relate to one another and whether T cells may move between these sites. What the study reported, not specific to this receptor: The conclusion that tumor T cells originate in lymph nodes was presented as consistent with a hypothesis rather than as directly demonstrated. T-cell repertoire diversity in tumors was found to be lower than in lymph nodes but higher than in nontumor tissue, and preferential V and J gene usage was observed. The similarity between tumor and nontumor tissue repertoires was significantly greater in luminal-like breast cancer than in basal-like breast cancer. The data were considered consistent with most tumor T cells being derived from the lymph node and subsequently expanding within tumor tissue.

The lymph node samples were taken from the axillary draining lymph nodes of breast cancer patients. The data were produced on an Illumina HiSeq 2000. TCR beta chain libraries were generated through multiplex PCR amplification. The amplified TCR beta chain products were analyzed by high-throughput sequencing. TCRdb reprocessing: public reads trimmed at Q25 with fastp, clones called with MiXCR, in-frame beta chains kept. Under each unique CDR3 protein, matching rows form one entry showing the most common genes and DNA. This sample has around 100,000 distinct CDR3 sequences in its table, and 20% to 25% of those were observed once. Clones ranked in the top ten supply around 1.2% of the sample.

What was sequenced was axillary lymph node tissue. The source of this sequence is a female donor with breast cancer. Some clones in this sample may be carry-over from other donors' samples. Rearrangement joined TRBV28 to TRBJ1-5; the D gene is perhaps TRBD1, from 5 matching bases. The nucleotide sequence reads as follows: TGTGCCAGCAGTTACCGGGGCCCCCAGCATTTT. It codes for CASSYRGPQHF.